This T cell receptor (beta chain) was captured by sequencing in a study of CD8+CD57+ T cells in acquired aplastic anemia (dated by TCRdb to the late 2010s). As for the study more broadly: DNA extracted from sorted CD4+ and CD8+ cells had a mean of approximately 3.5 ug, with a range of about 0.18 to 27.4 ug. For healthy donor samples, the average read count was about 9.9 million for CD4+ cells and approximately 11 million for CD8+ cells.

TCR repertoires of sorted CD4+ and CD8+ blood T cells from severe aplastic anemia patients and healthy subjects were deep-sequenced in the study. Ficoll-Paque density gradient centrifugation was used to isolate peripheral blood mononuclear cells. Before DNA extraction, CD4+ and CD8+ T cells were sorted with FACS or magnetic beads. Genomic DNA was used as template for profiling of TCR beta VDJ combinations and CDR3 sequences. An Illumina HiSeq 2000 was used for TCR repertoire sequencing. On the authors' methods: TRBV/TRBJ rearrangement plots, CDR3 size and DJ length profiles, and Simpson's diversity index were used to assess repertoires. The most abundant DNA sequence in the deep sequencing data was defined as the immunodominant clone. CDR3 amino acid sequences were checked for sharing between subjects and were compared against published repertoires and the VDJdb database. TCRdb reworked the public reads: Q25 trimming with fastp, MiXCR clone assembly, productive beta chains retained. Rows matching on CDR3 protein sequence are summarized as one entry with the most common DNA and genes. The authors' filters were not applied to this entry. The sample table contains 110,000 or so distinct CDR3 sequences; only one count was recorded for around 49% of them. The top ten clonotypes cover under 35% of the sample.

As regards this clonotype: Its antigen is currently not known. Base qualities are missing; no much larger clone stands one base away.

The CDR3 numbers 14 residues from cysteine through phenylalanine. Solely the CDR3 DNA is kept, with 42 bases framed from the first base. The germline V gene provides CDR1 SGHRS and CDR2 YFSETQ. The junction carries 11 bases between V and J, which are trimmed by 0 bases and 5 bases respectively. Overall study outcomes, separate from this receptor: Around 30 CD8+ CDR3 sequences were shared between patients and controls but appeared highly expressed in patients and within their immunodominant clones. Between patients and healthy controls, no significant difference in CD8+ Simpson's diversity was found (P=0.060).

The clonotype originates from a human donor in good health, serving as a control. The chain was built from TRBV5-1 and TRBJ2-5; no D gene call is confident. Specimen: sorted CD4+, CD8+, or CD8+CD57+ T cells (not recorded which) from PBMCs. The DNA sequence is given as TGCGCCAGCAGCTTGGATTGGTCCGAGGAGACCCAGTACTTC. It specifies CASSLDWSEETQYF.